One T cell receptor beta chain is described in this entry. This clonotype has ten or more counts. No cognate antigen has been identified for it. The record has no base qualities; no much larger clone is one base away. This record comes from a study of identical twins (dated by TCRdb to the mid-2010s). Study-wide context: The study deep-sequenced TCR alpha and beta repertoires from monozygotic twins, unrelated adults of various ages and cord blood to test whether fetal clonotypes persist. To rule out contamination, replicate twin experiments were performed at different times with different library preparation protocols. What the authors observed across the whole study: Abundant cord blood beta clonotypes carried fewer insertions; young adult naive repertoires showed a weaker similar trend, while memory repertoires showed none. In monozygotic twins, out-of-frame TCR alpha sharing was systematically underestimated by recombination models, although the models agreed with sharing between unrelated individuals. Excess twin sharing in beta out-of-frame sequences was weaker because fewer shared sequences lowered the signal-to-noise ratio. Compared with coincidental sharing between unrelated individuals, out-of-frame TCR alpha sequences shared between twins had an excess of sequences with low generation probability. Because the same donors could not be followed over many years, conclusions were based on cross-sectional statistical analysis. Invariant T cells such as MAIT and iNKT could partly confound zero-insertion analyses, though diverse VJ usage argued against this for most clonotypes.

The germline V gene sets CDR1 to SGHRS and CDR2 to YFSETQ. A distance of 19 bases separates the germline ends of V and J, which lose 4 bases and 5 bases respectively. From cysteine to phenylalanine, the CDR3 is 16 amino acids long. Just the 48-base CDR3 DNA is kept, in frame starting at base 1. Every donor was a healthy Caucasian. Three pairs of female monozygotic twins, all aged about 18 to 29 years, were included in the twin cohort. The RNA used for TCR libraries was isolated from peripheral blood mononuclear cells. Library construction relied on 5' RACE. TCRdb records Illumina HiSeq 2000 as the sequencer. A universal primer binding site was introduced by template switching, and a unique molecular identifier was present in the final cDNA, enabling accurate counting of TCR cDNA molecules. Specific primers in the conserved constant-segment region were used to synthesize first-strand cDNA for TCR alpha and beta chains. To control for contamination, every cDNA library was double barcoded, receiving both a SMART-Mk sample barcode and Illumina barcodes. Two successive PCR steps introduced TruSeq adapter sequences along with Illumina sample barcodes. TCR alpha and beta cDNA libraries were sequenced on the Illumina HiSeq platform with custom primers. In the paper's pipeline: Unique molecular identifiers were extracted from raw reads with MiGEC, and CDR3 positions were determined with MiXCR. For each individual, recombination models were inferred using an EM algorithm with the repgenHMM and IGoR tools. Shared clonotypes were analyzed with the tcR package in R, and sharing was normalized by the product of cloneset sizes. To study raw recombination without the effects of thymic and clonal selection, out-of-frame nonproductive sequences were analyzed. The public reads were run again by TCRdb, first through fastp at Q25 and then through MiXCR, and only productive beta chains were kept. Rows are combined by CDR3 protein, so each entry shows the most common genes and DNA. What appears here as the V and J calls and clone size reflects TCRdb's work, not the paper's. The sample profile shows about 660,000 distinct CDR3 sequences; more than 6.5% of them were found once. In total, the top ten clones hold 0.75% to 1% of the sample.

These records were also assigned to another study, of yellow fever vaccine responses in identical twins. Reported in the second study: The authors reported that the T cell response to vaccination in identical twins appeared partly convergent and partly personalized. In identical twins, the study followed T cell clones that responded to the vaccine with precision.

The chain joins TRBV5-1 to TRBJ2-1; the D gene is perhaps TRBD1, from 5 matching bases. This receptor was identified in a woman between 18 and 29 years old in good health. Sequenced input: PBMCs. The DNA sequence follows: TGCGCCAGCAGCCCAAATCCTGACAGTTCCAACAATGAGCAGTTCTTC. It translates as CASSPNPDSSNNEQFF.